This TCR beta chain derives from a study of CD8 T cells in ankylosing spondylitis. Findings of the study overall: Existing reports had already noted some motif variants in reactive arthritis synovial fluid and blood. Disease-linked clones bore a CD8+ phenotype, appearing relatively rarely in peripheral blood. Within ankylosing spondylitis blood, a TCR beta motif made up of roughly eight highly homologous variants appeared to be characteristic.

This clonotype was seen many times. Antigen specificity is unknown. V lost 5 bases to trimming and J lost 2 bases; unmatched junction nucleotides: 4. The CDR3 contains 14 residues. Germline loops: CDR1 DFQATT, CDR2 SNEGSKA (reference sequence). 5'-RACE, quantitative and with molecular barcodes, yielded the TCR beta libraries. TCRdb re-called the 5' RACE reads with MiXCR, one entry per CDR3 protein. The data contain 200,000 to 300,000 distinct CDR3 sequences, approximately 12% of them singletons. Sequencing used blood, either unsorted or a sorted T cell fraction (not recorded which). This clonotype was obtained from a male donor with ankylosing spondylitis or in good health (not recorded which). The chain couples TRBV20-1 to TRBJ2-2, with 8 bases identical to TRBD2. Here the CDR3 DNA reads TGCAGTGCTGCGGCGGGGGGCAACACCGGGGAGCTGTTTTTT. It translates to CSAAAGGNTGELFF.